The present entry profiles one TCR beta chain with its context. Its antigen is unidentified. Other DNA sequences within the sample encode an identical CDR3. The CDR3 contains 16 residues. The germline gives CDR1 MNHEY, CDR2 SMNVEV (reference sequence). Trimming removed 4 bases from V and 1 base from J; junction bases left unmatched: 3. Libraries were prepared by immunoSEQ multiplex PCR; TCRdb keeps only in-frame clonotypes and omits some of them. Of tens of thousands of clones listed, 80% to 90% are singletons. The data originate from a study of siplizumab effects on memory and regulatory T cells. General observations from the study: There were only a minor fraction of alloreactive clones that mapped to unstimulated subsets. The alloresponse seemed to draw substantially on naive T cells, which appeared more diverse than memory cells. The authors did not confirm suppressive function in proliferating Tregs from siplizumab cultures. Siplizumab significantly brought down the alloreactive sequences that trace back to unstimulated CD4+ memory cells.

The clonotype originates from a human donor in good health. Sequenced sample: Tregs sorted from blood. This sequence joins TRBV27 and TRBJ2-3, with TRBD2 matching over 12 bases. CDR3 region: CASSSRLAGGTDTQYF. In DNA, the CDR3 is TGTGCCAGCAGTTCCCGACTAGCGGGAGGCACAGATACGCAGTATTTT.